Shown below are 20 T cell receptor beta chains from a single sample sequenced in a study of T cells in Graves' hyperthyroidism and ophthalmopathy. Amplification targeted TCR beta CDR3 regions from RNA transcripts. Using the HTBI primer set, a first-round RT-PCR was run on the TCR CDR3. TCRdb reprocessed the multiplex PCR reads via MiXCR and lists one record per CDR3 protein. In the table there are 450,000 to 700,000 distinct CDR3 sequences, more than 45% of which are singletons. Sequenced sample: peripheral blood or thyroid tissue (not recorded which). These receptors were obtained from a woman aged 18-29 years with Graves' hyperthyroidism.

This clonotype has a count of ten or more. The rearrangement uses TRBV29-1 and TRBJ2-5; D is unresolved. The ends were cut back, 3 bases at V and 6 bases at J, with 11 bases in the middle. Germline lookup yields CDR1 SQVTM and CDR2 ANQGSEA. The CDR3 is 12 residues long. The CDR3 DNA reads TGCAGCGTTGATTGGGCTTCGAAGACCCAGTACTTC. Protein sequence: CSVDWASKTQYF.

The genes are TRBV20-1 and TRBJ1-6; TRBD1 matches at 11 bases. Per germline, CDR1 DFQATT and CDR2 SNEGSKA (reference sequence). Germline trimming cut 2 bases from V and 8 bases from J; bases unmatched to any gene: 8. The CDR3 length is 16 residues. The chain's CDR3 is CSARLTGTGGYSPLHF. DNA for the CDR3: TGCAGTGCTAGACTTACCGGGACAGGGGGTTATTCACCCCTCCACTTT.

In its sample, this clonotype was seen many times. The chain uses TRBV24-1 and TRBJ2-6; tentatively, D is TRBD1 (5 bases). Germline V gene lookup returns CDR1 KGHDR and CDR2 SFDVKD. The germline V and J ends were trimmed by 9 bases and 2 bases, with 13 bases remaining between them. The CDR3 is 15 residues long. CDR3 in DNA: TGTGCCACCGAGCAGGGTGACGCTGGGGCCAACGTCCTGACTTTC. Its translation: CATEQGDAGANVLTF.

The chain links TRBV11-1 to TRBJ2-7; TRBD2 agrees at 8 bases. V shed 8 bases, J shed 4 bases, and the junction held 22 bases outside the gene matches. This CDR3 comprises 18 residues. From germline, CDR1 is SGHAT and CDR2 FQDESV (reference sequence). CDR3: CASSPGTGGNSFAYEQYF. CDR3 bases: TGTGCCAGCTCACCAGGGACGGGAGGGAATTCCTTCGCGTACGAGCAGTACTTC.

The J gene is TRBJ2-7, the V gene TRBV24-1; D is possibly TRBD1 (5 bases). From germline, CDR1 is KGHDR and CDR2 SFDVKD. The CDR3 has 16 amino acids. The germline V and J ends were trimmed by 0 bases and 7 bases, with 18 bases remaining between them. CDR3 nucleotide sequence: TGTGCCACCAGTGATTTGGGGCTAGGGAAGGACAATGAGCAGTACTTC. This translates into CATSDLGLGKDNEQYF.

For this clonotype: The final CDR3 position lacks the conserved phenylalanine or tryptophan, pointing to a likely read error. The chain has TRBV10-2 and TRBJ2-2; D perhaps matches TRBD1 (5 bases). The CDR3 extends over 14 amino acids. Between the trimmed V and J ends, which lost 2 bases and 3 bases, there was a span of 7 bases. Germline assignment: CDR1 WSHSY and CDR2 SAAADI. The CDR3 DNA reads as TGCGCCAGCAGTGAGGGCAGGGACACCGGGGAGCTGTTTCTT. Protein: CASSEGRDTGELFL.

V and J are TRBV29-1 and TRBJ2-7, with D perhaps TRBD1 (6 bases). Trimming cost V 4 bases and J 3 bases, with 10 bases left between them. Germline CDR1 is SQVTM and CDR2 is ANQGSEA. The CDR3 loop spans 12 amino acids. The CDR3 region is CSVGTVVYEQYF. Written as DNA, the CDR3 is TGCAGCGTTGGGACAGTCGTCTACGAGCAGTACTTC.

This clonotype was observed many times. The chain combines TRBV7-9 with TRBJ1-1, with D hard to call. The germline V and J ends were trimmed by 5 bases and 4 bases, with 17 bases remaining between them. Germline CDR1 and CDR2: SEHNR and FQNEAQ (reference sequence). CDR3 size: 15 residues. The CDR3 region is CASSPRTYTSTEAFF. CDR3 nucleotide sequence: TGTGCCAGCAGCCCCAGAACCTACACGAGCACTGAAGCTTTCTTT.

In this sample, this clonotype turned up many times. The chain couples TRBV19 to TRBJ1-1; D not resolved. V was cut by 10 bases and J by 1 base, with 7 bases left in between. Germline-derived CDR1 and CDR2 are LNHDA and SQIVND (reference sequence). The CDR3 is made up of 11 amino acids. CDR3 in DNA: TGTGCCATTCAGAAGAACACTGAAGCTTTCTTT. It codes for CAIQKNTEAFF.

For this clonotype: Just one base apart from a much larger clone, this may be a read error. This CDR3 fails to terminate in the conserved phenylalanine or tryptophan, so it likely reflects a read error. The genes are TRBV14 and TRBJ2-5; D is unresolved. The CDR3 runs to 11 residues. The germline CDR1 and CDR2 sequences are SGHDN and FVKESK. The ends were cut back, 8 bases at V and 5 bases at J, with 9 bases in the middle. CDR3 amino acids: CASGPRETQYL. The CDR3 DNA sequence: TGTGCCAGCGGGCCGCGGGAGACCCAGTACCTC.

The CDR3 sequence: CASVEGDTSYEQYF. CDR3 sequence (DNA): TGTGCCAGCGTTGAAGGCGACACGTCCTACGAGCAGTACTTC. The V call is TRBV25-1, the J call TRBJ2-7; D is uncertain. CDR1 MGHDK and CDR2 SYGVNS come from the germline V gene. The CDR3 is 14 residues long. V was cut by 8 bases and J by 1 base, with 15 bases left in between.

The chain combines TRBV29-1 with TRBJ2-7; tentatively, D is TRBD1 (6 bases). Trimming cost V 8 bases and J 3 bases, with 20 bases left between them. From germline, CDR1 is SQVTM and CDR2 ANQGSEA. CDR3 length: 14 amino acids. CDR3 nucleotides: TGCAGCATAATCGGCAGGGGACAAGGCTACGAGCAGTACTTC. Translating it yields CSIIGRGQGYEQYF.

This sequence joins TRBV29-1 and TRBJ2-7; D may correspond to TRBD1 or TRBD2 (5 bases each). The CDR3 contains 15 residues. Germline V gene sequence: CDR1 SQVTM, CDR2 ANQGSEA. V shed 0 bases and J shed 3 bases, with 15 bases lying between them. This CDR3 reads CSVEDNERGNYEQYF. CDR3 nucleotides: TGCAGCGTTGAAGATAATGAGAGGGGCAACTACGAGCAGTACTTC.

This chain uses TRBV10-3 with TRBJ1-4, with 9 bases fitting TRBD1. The junction had 4 bases not matched to a gene; V was cut back by 6 bases and J by 8 bases. Germline V CDR1 and CDR2: ENHRY, SYGVKD. The CDR3 loop spans 13 amino acids. CDR3 nucleotide sequence: TGTGCCATCAGGGGGACAGGGAACGAAAAACTGTTTTTT. Its protein is CAIRGTGNEKLFF.

Only a few counts were recorded for this clonotype. V usage is TRBV18 and J usage is TRBJ2-2; D is unclear. Germline values: CDR1 KGHSH, CDR2 LQKENI. V gave up 2 bases and J gave up 2 bases, with 9 bases separating them. The CDR3 contains 15 residues. This CDR3 reads CASSPDTINTGELFF. The CDR3 DNA reads as TGTGCCAGCTCACCAGATACTATCAACACCGGGGAGCTGTTTTTT. Drawing the rest from reference TRBV18 and TRBJ2-2, the complete variable domain is NAGVMQNPRHLVRRRGQEARLRCSPMKGHSHVYWYRQLPEEGLKFMVYLQKENIIDESGMPKERFSAEFPKEGPSILRIQQVVRGDSAAYFCASSPDTINTGELFFGEGSRLTVL.

As regards this clonotype: Since no conserved phenylalanine or tryptophan closes the CDR3, a read error is the likely cause. The DNA is left out, because the CDR3 cannot be placed on it with certainty; the CDR3 is given as TCRdb lists it. V and J are TRBV6-5 and TRBJ2-2; the table calls TRBD1, which could not be checked here. Germline-derived CDR1 and CDR2 are MNHEY and SVGAGI. Including both end residues, the CDR3 is 15 amino acids long. CDR3: CASSPGEGGHRGAVV.

This clonotype was counted ten times or more. The chain uses TRBV6-6 and TRBJ1-1; D is undetermined. This CDR3 is 11 amino acids long. Per the germline V gene, CDR1 is MNHNY and CDR2 is SVGAGI (reference sequence). Trimming took 2 bases from V and 8 from J, leaving 6 bases between them. The CDR3 loop is CASSYEAEAFF. The DNA for the CDR3 is TGTGCCAGCAGTTACGAAGCGGAAGCTTTCTTT.

Worth noting for this clonotype: A much larger clone lies a single base off, so this may be a read error. The J gene is TRBJ1-4, the V gene TRBV2, with D possibly TRBD1 on 6 matching bases. With 5 bases removed from V and 10 bases from J, the gap between germline ends came to 23 bases. The CDR3 totals 16 residues. Germline loops: CDR1 SNHLY, CDR2 FYNNEI. Written as DNA, the CDR3 is TGTGCCAGCAGTCCATTGACAGGAGGTGGTAGTGGAAAACTGTTTTTT. It codes for CASSPLTGGGSGKLFF.

This clonotype was detected a few times. The gene calls are TRBV5-1 and TRBJ2-5; D may be TRBD1 or TRBD2 (5 bases each). Germline V gene lookup returns CDR1 SGHRS and CDR2 YFSETQ. Trimming shortened V by 2 bases and J by 5 bases, and 16 bases separated the two germline ends. This CDR3 has 15 residues. As DNA, the CDR3 is TGCGCCAGCAGCTTAAGCCCGGGACCTCCGGAGACCCAGTACTTC. It translates to CASSLSPGPPETQYF. The full variable domain, its missing parts supplied by reference TRBV5-1 and TRBJ2-5, is KAGVTQTPRYLIKTRGQQVTLSCSPISGHRSVSWYQQTPGQGLQFLFEYFSETQRNKGNFPGRFSGRQFSNSRSEMNVSTLELGDSALYLCASSLSPGPPETQYFGPGTRLLVL.

The genes are TRBV7-2 and TRBJ2-1; TRBD1 matches at 7 bases. Trimming took 5 bases from V and 1 from J; bases not matched to a gene: 8. Germline lookup yields CDR1 SGHTA and CDR2 FQGNSA. CDR3 length: 16 amino acids. CDR3 protein: CASSKRTGLSYNEQFF. The CDR3 bases are TGTGCCAGCAGCAAACGGACAGGACTGTCCTACAATGAGCAGTTCTTC.